This T cell receptor beta chain was sequenced during a study of OX40 agonist ivuxolimab in advanced cancers. Using immunoSEQ multiplex PCR, the repertoire was profiled, and TCRdb retains in-frame clones only, with some absent. The sample lists 25,000 to 40,000 clones; 82% were seen once. The sequence derives from an adult with an advanced solid tumor such as melanoma, head and neck, liver or kidney cancer. This specimen consisted of CD4+ or CD8+ T cells sorted from blood, obtained in a trial of the OX40 agonist ivuxolimab.

CDR3 DNA: TGCGCCAGCAGCCCGGGACCTACCCGCGGGGAGCTGTTTTTT. Encoded protein: CASSPGPTRGELFF. This sequence joins TRBV5-1 and TRBJ2-2; D possibly uses TRBD1 or TRBD2 (5 bases each). The germline V gene encodes CDR1 SGHRS and CDR2 YFSETQ. This CDR3 comprises 14 residues. Between the trimmed V and J ends, which lost 4 bases and 7 bases, there was a span of 14 bases. The full variable domain, with the rest looked up from reference TRBV5-1 and TRBJ2-2, is KAGVTQTPRYLIKTRGQQVTLSCSPISGHRSVSWYQQTPGQGLQFLFEYFSETQRNKGNFPGRFSGRQFSNSRSEMNVSTLELGDSALYLCASSPGPTRGELFFGEGSRLTVL.